Listed below are T cell receptor beta chains from one sample, sequenced in a study of cytomegalovirus exposure and HLA in healthy donors. Repertoires were generated with immunoSEQ multiplex PCR, while TCRdb's copy carries only in-frame clones and drops some. The sample records roughly 100,000 clones, 60% to 80% being singletons. The sample taken for sequencing was PBMCs. These receptors were collected from a middle-aged woman in good health and CMV-seropositive. The CDR3 runs from the conserved cysteine through the conserved F or W. The D gene is left open where the match is weak. Expanded clones get a size class; other rows say once, few or many, or leave the size out.

CDR3 DNA: TGTGCCAGCAGTGGATTCGCAGGTAACACTGAAGCTTTCTTT
CDR3 protein: CASSGFAGNTEAFF
V gene: TRBV7-8
clone size: .
D gene: .
J gene: TRBJ1-1

CDR3 DNA: TGCGCCAGCAGCTTGGCCACGGTTGCCGGGGAGCTGTTTTTT
CDR3 protein: CASSLATVAGELFF
V gene: TRBV5-1
clone size: .
D gene: .
J gene: TRBJ2-2

CDR3 DNA: TGTGCCAGCAGCTTAACAACAGATAATTCACCCCTCCACTTT
CDR3 protein: CASSLTTDNSPLHF
V gene: TRBV7-3
clone size: .
D gene: .
J gene: TRBJ1-6

CDR3 DNA: TGCGCCAGCAGCTTACAGGGGGGGGAGACCCAGTACTTC
CDR3 protein: CASSLQGGETQYF
V gene: TRBV5-1
clone size: once
D gene: .
J gene: TRBJ2-5

CDR3 DNA: TGTGCCAGCAGCGTAGCTCTAGCGGGGGGAGGGGAGCAGTTCTTC
CDR3 protein: CASSVALAGGGEQFF
V gene: TRBV9
clone size: .
D gene: TRBD2
J gene: TRBJ2-1

CDR3 DNA: TGTGCCAGCAGCTTTCGAGCACTAGCGGATCCCCCGGATACGCAGTATTTT
CDR3 protein: CASSFRALADPPDTQYF
V gene: TRBV5-6
clone size: .
D gene: TRBD2
J gene: TRBJ2-3

CDR3 DNA: TGTGCCAGCAGCTTGAGGGGTGCGATGGACACAGATACGCAGTATTTT
CDR3 protein: CASSLRGAMDTDTQYF
V gene: TRBV5-5
clone size: .
D gene: .
J gene: TRBJ2-3

CDR3 DNA: TGTGCTAGCAGCTCCGGACAGGGGCGCGAGCAGTACTTC
CDR3 protein: CASSSGQGREQYF
V gene: TRBV7-7
clone size: .
D gene: TRBD1
J gene: TRBJ2-7

CDR3 DNA: TGCGCCAGCAAGCGGTCCACCGGGACAGAGTACTCTGGAAACACCATATATTTT
CDR3 protein: CASKRSTGTEYSGNTIYF
V gene: TRBV5-1
clone size: few
D gene: TRBD1
J gene: TRBJ1-3

CDR3 DNA: TGTGCCAGCAGTTCGGGACTTACCACCTACGAGCAGTACTTC
CDR3 protein: CASSSGLTTYEQYF
V gene: TRBV27
clone size: .
D gene: .
J gene: TRBJ2-7

CDR3 DNA: TGTGCCAGCAGCTTTAGCGGTAGCACAGATACGCAGTATTTT
CDR3 protein: CASSFSGSTDTQYF
V gene: TRBV7-9
clone size: .
D gene: .
J gene: TRBJ2-3

CDR3 DNA: TGTGCCAGCAGCTTGGCGGGAGGGTGGTACGAGCAGTACTTC
CDR3 protein: CASSLAGGWYEQYF
V gene: TRBV5-6
clone size: .
D gene: TRBD2
J gene: TRBJ2-7

CDR3 DNA: TGTGCCAGCAGTGTCAGGGGGTTACGGCGATTAGGGGATGGGCAGTACTTC
CDR3 protein: CASSVRGLRRLGDGQYF
V gene: TRBV28
clone size: .
D gene: TRBD1
J gene: TRBJ2-7

CDR3 DNA: TGCGCCAGCAGAATAGTGACAGGGGAAGAGACCCAGTACTTC
CDR3 protein: CASRIVTGEETQYF
V gene: TRBV5-1
clone size: .
D gene: TRBD1
J gene: TRBJ2-5

CDR3 DNA: TGCGCCAGCAGCCTTTTAGGGGGTCGGTCCCAGTATTTT
CDR3 protein: CASSLLGGRSQYF
V gene: TRBV4-3
clone size: few
D gene: .
J gene: TRBJ2-3

CDR3 DNA: TGCGCCAGCAGCCAAGGAGGGGGATTAAACTATGGCTACACCTTC
CDR3 protein: CASSQGGGLNYGYTF
V gene: TRBV4-1
clone size: few
D gene: .
J gene: TRBJ1-2

CDR3 DNA: TGTGCCAGCAGTACCCTGACAGCAACTAATGAAAAACTGTTTTTT
CDR3 protein: CASSTLTATNEKLFF
V gene: TRBV2
clone size: .
D gene: .
J gene: TRBJ1-4

CDR3 DNA: TGTGCCAGCAGCGAAACGGGACTTTCCTACGAGCAGTACTTC
CDR3 protein: CASSETGLSYEQYF
V gene: TRBV7-2
clone size: .
D gene: .
J gene: TRBJ2-7

CDR3 DNA: TGTGCCAGTTCCGGGACTAGCGGAGATACGCAGTATTTT
CDR3 protein: CASSGTSGDTQYF
V gene: TRBV5-5
clone size: once
D gene: TRBD2
J gene: TRBJ2-3

CDR3 DNA: TGTGCCAGCAGTTACCTTCGCGAGTCGGATACGCAGTATTTT
CDR3 protein: CASSYLRESDTQYF
V gene: TRBV6-5
clone size: few
D gene: .
J gene: TRBJ2-3

CDR3 DNA: TGTGCCAGCTCACCACAGGGACAGGGGGCTTCCTACGGGGCTTTCTTT
CDR3 protein: CASSPQGQGASYGAFF
V gene: TRBV18
clone size: .
D gene: TRBD1
J gene: TRBJ1-1

CDR3 DNA: TGTGCCATCAGGGGCCAGGGTAGAGACACTGAAGCTTTCTTT
CDR3 protein: CAIRGQGRDTEAFF
V gene: TRBV10-3
clone size: .
D gene: .
J gene: TRBJ1-1

CDR3 DNA: TGTGCCAGCTCACCACCGTCGGGAATCTACGAGCAGTACTTC
CDR3 protein: CASSPPSGIYEQYF
V gene: TRBV18
clone size: .
D gene: .
J gene: TRBJ2-7

CDR3 DNA: TGCGCCAGCAGCTTGACGGCGGGGGGAATCGAGCAGTACTTC
CDR3 protein: CASSLTAGGIEQYF
V gene: TRBV5-1
clone size: .
D gene: TRBD2
J gene: TRBJ2-7

CDR3 DNA: TGTGCCAGCAGCCAAACCGGGTTTATTGCAACTAATGAAAAACTGTTTTTT
CDR3 protein: CASSQTGFIATNEKLFF
V gene: TRBV4-2
clone size: .
D gene: .
J gene: TRBJ1-4

CDR3 DNA: TGTGCCAGCAGCTCCCTAGGCCTAGCGGGACTAACTAGCACAGATACGCAGTATTTT
CDR3 protein: CASSSLGLAGLTSTDTQYF
V gene: TRBV5-6
clone size: .
D gene: TRBD2
J gene: TRBJ2-3

CDR3 DNA: TGTGCCAGCAGTTTGGGGCCGGTGAACACTGAAGCTTTCTTT
CDR3 protein: CASSLGPVNTEAFF
V gene: TRBV27
clone size: .
D gene: .
J gene: TRBJ1-1

CDR3 DNA: TGTGCCAGTAGTATATTGGGAGTGGGGTTGAACACTGAAGCTTTCTTT
CDR3 protein: CASSILGVGLNTEAFF
V gene: TRBV19
clone size: .
D gene: .
J gene: TRBJ1-1

CDR3 DNA: TGTGCCAGCAGCTTCCGGACAGGGGGCGATTTAGGCGCCTACAATGAGCAGTTCTTC
CDR3 protein: CASSFRTGGDLGAYNEQFF
V gene: TRBV11-3
clone size: .
D gene: TRBD1
J gene: TRBJ2-1

CDR3 DNA: TGTGCCAGCAACAGCGGGGCCCGCAGGGCACTAGCCAAAAACATTCAGTACTTC
CDR3 protein: CASNSGARRALAKNIQYF
V gene: TRBV7-8
clone size: .
D gene: TRBD2
J gene: TRBJ2-4

CDR3 DNA: TGTGCCAGCAGTCCGTTACTCTACTCCCGTCGGTTGGAGCAGTACTTC
CDR3 protein: CASSPLLYSRRLEQYF
V gene: TRBV28
clone size: .
D gene: .
J gene: TRBJ2-7

CDR3 DNA: TGTGCCAGCAGCGTATCGAGACAGCCAAATGAAAAACTGTTTTTT
CDR3 protein: CASSVSRQPNEKLFF
V gene: TRBV9
clone size: .
D gene: .
J gene: TRBJ1-4

CDR3 DNA: TGTGCCAGCAGCTTAGGATGGGGAGGAGGAACCGGGGAGCTGTTTTTT
CDR3 protein: CASSLGWGGGTGELFF
V gene: TRBV7-8
clone size: .
D gene: .
J gene: TRBJ2-2

CDR3 DNA: TGTGCCAGCAGCCCTGGGACTAGGAACCATGAGCAGTTCTTC
CDR3 protein: CASSPGTRNHEQFF
V gene: TRBV5-4
clone size: .
D gene: TRBD2
J gene: TRBJ2-1

CDR3 DNA: TGTGCCAGCAACGCAGGGAGGGCAGATACGCAGTATTTT
CDR3 protein: CASNAGRADTQYF
V gene: TRBV2
clone size: .
D gene: TRBD2
J gene: TRBJ2-3

CDR3 DNA: TGTGCCAGCAGCAAAAGCGGACTAGCGGGGTCGTCCTACAATGAGCAGTTCTTC
CDR3 protein: CASSKSGLAGSSYNEQFF
V gene: TRBV21-1
clone size: once
D gene: .
J gene: TRBJ2-1

CDR3 DNA: TGTGCCAGCAGTGCAGTGAAGGGGGAGACCCAGTACTTC
CDR3 protein: CASSAVKGETQYF
V gene: TRBV6-4
clone size: .
D gene: .
J gene: TRBJ2-5

CDR3 DNA: TGTGCCAGTAGCAGGACAGTAACCAGCACAGATACGCAGTATTTT
CDR3 protein: CASSRTVTSTDTQYF
V gene: TRBV19
clone size: .
D gene: .
J gene: TRBJ2-3

CDR3 DNA: TGTGCCAGCAGTTTATCGGTCCCAGGGGGCTTCTATGGCTACACCTTC
CDR3 protein: CASSLSVPGGFYGYTF
V gene: TRBV27
clone size: .
D gene: TRBD1
J gene: TRBJ1-2

CDR3 DNA: TGTGCCAGCAGCCCTCGTCGAGCGGGAGTAGAGACCGGGGAGCTGTTTTTT
CDR3 protein: CASSPRRAGVETGELFF
V gene: TRBV5-4
clone size: .
D gene: TRBD2
J gene: TRBJ2-2

CDR3 DNA: TGTGCCAGCAGCGCTACTCTAAACACTGAAGCTTTCTTT
CDR3 protein: CASSATLNTEAFF
V gene: TRBV7-3
clone size: once
D gene: .
J gene: TRBJ1-1

CDR3 DNA: TGCGCCAGCAGCCAGCCTAGCGGGAGGGCCGGGGAGCTGTTTTTT
CDR3 protein: CASSQPSGRAGELFF
V gene: TRBV4-1
clone size: .
D gene: TRBD2
J gene: TRBJ2-2

CDR3 DNA: TGCGCCAGCAGCCCTCAGGGGGCGGTAATCACCGGGGAGCTGTTTTTT
CDR3 protein: CASSPQGAVITGELFF
V gene: TRBV5-1
clone size: .
D gene: TRBD1
J gene: TRBJ2-2

CDR3 DNA: TGTGCCAGCAGCTTTGACAGGGGGGCTGAAGCTTTCTTT
CDR3 protein: CASSFDRGAEAFF
V gene: TRBV5-6
clone size: .
D gene: TRBD1
J gene: TRBJ1-1

CDR3 DNA: TGCGCCAGCAGCCCGCAGGGGGGACGGGGCTACACCTTC
CDR3 protein: CASSPQGGRGYTF
V gene: TRBV4-1
clone size: .
D gene: TRBD1
J gene: TRBJ1-2

CDR3 DNA: TGTGCCAGCAGCTTGGACGGAGCTTTCGAACGCAATCAGCCCCAGCATTTT
CDR3 protein: CASSLDGAFERNQPQHF
V gene: TRBV5-4
clone size: .
D gene: .
J gene: TRBJ1-5

CDR3 DNA: TGTGCCAGCAGCCCTGGACTAGCGGGGACGATCTCCTACGAGCAGTACTTC
CDR3 protein: CASSPGLAGTISYEQYF
V gene: TRBV7-8
clone size: few
D gene: TRBD2
J gene: TRBJ2-7

CDR3 DNA: TGCGCCAGCAGCCAGGGCTTCCCGAACACCGGGGAGCTGTTTTTT
CDR3 protein: CASSQGFPNTGELFF
V gene: TRBV4-1
clone size: .
D gene: .
J gene: TRBJ2-2

CDR3 DNA: TGTGCCAGCAGCTTAAGCCGCGGGTCTGGAAACGCCATATATTTT
CDR3 protein: CASSLSRGSGNAIYF
V gene: TRBV9
clone size: .
D gene: .
J gene: TRBJ1-3

CDR3 DNA: TGCAGCGTGGATGCACAGGGAACGTACGAGCAGTACTTC
CDR3 protein: CSVDAQGTYEQYF
V gene: TRBV29-1
clone size: .
D gene: .
J gene: TRBJ2-7

CDR3 DNA: TGTGCCAGCAGTTTGGGGGACAGCGCAAATCAGCCCCAGCATTTT
CDR3 protein: CASSLGDSANQPQHF
V gene: TRBV6-5
clone size: .
D gene: TRBD1
J gene: TRBJ1-5